This T cell receptor (beta chain) was sequenced for a study of T cell repertoires in cytomegalovirus infection. Study summary: Recently identified HLA-C-restricted and well-studied HLA-B-restricted CMV epitopes were used.

Germline CDR1 reads SGHTA; CDR2 reads FQGNSA. The CDR3 runs to 14 residues. Trimming left V 1 base short and J 4 bases short, with 9 bases between. This clonotype has more than one count but fewer than ten. Its antigen is unidentified. TCRdb reanalysed the reads using MiXCR and keeps one entry per CDR3 protein. This table has about 500,000 distinct CDR3 sequences, roughly a third appearing once. Regarding the study as a whole: CMV-specific TCR beta clonotypes restricted by HLA-C were the ones dominating the ex vivo response. Of the TCR beta families, the public ones yielded a cumulative frequency that identified carriers of CMV plus the relevant HLA.

The sequencing used cultured PBMCs, collected from culture after CMV antigen stimulation. This rearrangement joins TRBV7-2 to TRBJ2-3; D unresolved. This sequence was found in a human donor in good health (CMV status not recorded). Some clones in this sample may be carry-over from other donors' samples. The DNA for the CDR3 is TGTGCCAGCAGCTTAGTAAGGTATCCAGATACGCAGTATTTT. Residues: CASSLVRYPDTQYF. Using reference TRBV7-2 and TRBJ2-3 for the parts outside the CDR3, the full variable domain is GAGVSQSPSNKVTEKGKDVELRCDPISGHTALYWYRQSLGQGLEFLIYFQGNSAPDKSGLPSDRFSAERTGGSVSTLTIQRTQQEDSAVYLCASSLVRYPDTQYFGPGTRLTVL.